The entry that follows covers one T cell receptor beta chain sequence. Clones were read by immunoSEQ multiplex PCR, and TCRdb kept only the in-frame ones, dropping some. This sample has 100,000 to 150,000 clones, with over 75% found just once. The source of the sample is a study of T cell responses to AZD1222 COVID-19 vaccine. V dropped 5 bases and J dropped 2 bases, with 13 bases sitting between them. The CDR3 is 14 residues long. CDR1 is MNHEY, CDR2 SVGEGT, per germline. The clonotype was recovered from an adult in good health. The chain is built from TRBV6-2 or TRBV6-3 and TRBJ2-7; D is possibly TRBD1 or TRBD2 (5 bases each). Source: peripheral blood, taken on day 0 of AZD1222 vaccination. CDR3 bases: TGTGCCAGCAGTAGCTCAGGGACGGCCTACGAGCAGTACTTC. This gives the protein CASSSSGTAYEQYF.